The clone carrying this T cell receptor beta chain was counted many times. Its specificity is unknown. The record originates from a study of read filtering for tumor transcriptome and immune sequencing. Broader study findings: The sorted CD138-negative fraction was a mixed bone marrow immune population, not purified T cells.

The CDR3 extends over 16 amino acids. This library used approximately 370 ng RNA and molecular barcoded adaptors spanning alpha/delta and beta/gamma chains. TCRdb recomputed calls from the reads with MiXCR, one row per CDR3 protein. Here the sample spans approximately 65,000 distinct CDR3 sequences, roughly 14% being singletons. V gene TRBV21-1 combines with J gene TRBJ1-1; whether TRBD1, the table's D call, matches the DNA was not checked. TRBV21-1 counts as a pseudogene. The sample was a population of CD138-negative cells sorted from bone marrow. This sequence was found in a donor at least 40 years old with multiple myeloma. Written as DNA, the CDR3 is TGTGCCAGCCAGTTCGGGACAGGGGGATGGGACACTGAAGCTTTCTTT. This encodes CASQFGTGGWDTEAFF.